The 29 T cell receptor beta chains below all came from one sample that was sequenced in a study of blood T cell repertoires in COVID-19. Clones were sequenced by immunoSEQ multiplex PCR, and TCRdb holds only the in-frame ones, with some missing. The repertoire has about 40,000 clones, 81% of them found once; the top ten carry 29%. Sequencing was performed on peripheral blood. Receptor source: an older man with active or convalescent COVID-19.

The gene calls are TRBV7-9 and TRBJ1-3, with D hard to call. Germline V CDR1 and CDR2: SEHNR, FQNEAQ (reference sequence). The CDR3 has 15 residues. V was trimmed by 5 bases and J by 0 bases, leaving 11 bases between them. The DNA of the CDR3 is TGTGCCAGCAGCCCCGACACCTACTCTGGAAACACCATATATTTT. This sequence encodes CASSPDTYSGNTIYF.

The J gene is TRBJ1-2, the V gene TRBV18; 12 bases fit TRBD1. Germline lookup yields CDR1 KGHSH and CDR2 LQKENI. Trimming removed 3 bases from V and 8 bases from J; junction bases left unmatched: 4. This CDR3 spans 14 amino acids. The CDR3 bases are TGTGCCAGCTCACCGGGACAGGGGGCTGACGGCTACACCTTC. This encodes CASSPGQGADGYTF.

This chain links TRBV12-3 or TRBV12-4 with TRBJ2-1; D possibly corresponds to TRBD2 (5 bases). Trimming took off 3 bases at V and 15 bases at J, with 15 bases between the two ends. The CDR3 runs to 12 residues. CDR3 bases: TGTGCCAGCAGTTTCTCTCAACTAGGTGGGTTCTTC. Encoded protein: CASSFSQLGGFF.

The chain carries TRBV7-8 and TRBJ2-3; 11 bases align to TRBD2. The CDR3 length is 16 residues. Germline values: CDR1 SGHVS, CDR2 FQNEAQ. V dropped 5 bases and J dropped 3; count of bases not matched to a gene: 7. The CDR3 loop is CASSPLAGGPTDTQYF. In nucleotides, the CDR3 is TGTGCCAGCAGCCCCTTAGCGGGAGGGCCAACAGATACGCAGTATTTT.

The genes are TRBV11-2 and TRBJ2-7; 11 bases map to TRBD2. CDR1 is SGHAT and CDR2 is FQNNGV in the germline V gene. CDR3 length equals 14 residues. Germline trimming cut 5 bases from V and 4 bases from J; bases unmatched to any gene: 4. The CDR3: CASSTGTSGYEQYF. In DNA form, the CDR3 reads TGTGCCAGCAGCACCGGGACTAGCGGTTACGAGCAGTACTTC.

This clone has a single count. The chain has TRBV19 and TRBJ2-1; 7 bases are shared with TRBD2. The length of the CDR3 is 15 residues. Germline CDR1 is LNHDA and CDR2 is SQIVND (reference sequence). V trimming: 1 base; J trimming: 6 bases; junction bases outside the gene matches: 6. The CDR3 is CASSIGTGGSNEQFF. CDR3 in DNA: TGTGCCAGTAGTATAGGAACGGGAGGTAGCAATGAGCAGTTCTTC.

The chain recombines TRBV5-6 with TRBJ1-5, with 7 bases aligning to TRBD1. CDR3 size: 14 residues. V shed 4 bases, J shed 6 bases, and the junction held 7 bases outside the gene matches. Germline V gene sequence: CDR1 SGHDT, CDR2 YYEEEE. The DNA of the CDR3 is TGTGCCAGCAGCCTACAGGGGATTACTCAGCCCCAGCATTTT. Its protein product is CASSLQGITQPQHF.

The count of this clone is one. The chain uses TRBV18 and TRBJ1-4, with 9 nucleotides matching TRBD1. The V gene's germline CDR1 is KGHSH and CDR2 LQKENI. J was trimmed by 12 bases and V by 3 bases; bases with no gene match: 11. The CDR3 loop spans 15 amino acids. The DNA for the CDR3 is TGTGCCAGCTCACCGGCCTCGGGACAGGGCCAACAACTGTTTTTT. Translating it yields CASSPASGQGQQLFF.

The gene calls are TRBV3-1 (or the pseudogene TRBV3-2) and TRBJ1-2; 8 bases are shared with TRBD1. The CDR3 sequence is 14 residues long. The junction had 8 bases not matched to a gene; V was cut back by 4 bases and J by 7 bases. Germline V lookup: CDR1 LGHDT, CDR2 YNNKEL (reference sequence). CDR3 in amino acids: CASSPGQGVGGYTF. The DNA of the CDR3 is TGTGCCAGCAGCCCCGGACAGGGAGTTGGTGGCTACACCTTC.

The chain employs TRBV3-1 (or the pseudogene TRBV3-2) and TRBJ2-7; 10 nucleotides align to TRBD2. The germline CDR1 and CDR2 sequences are LGHDT and YNNKEL (reference sequence). The junction had 6 bases not matched to a gene; V was cut back by 0 bases and J by 4 bases. This CDR3 spans 16 amino acids. The CDR3 DNA sequence: TGTGCCAGCAGCCAAGATTTGGCTAGCGGGAGATACGAGCAGTACTTC. Translation gives CASSQDLASGRYEQYF.

This clone came up once. The V and J genes are TRBV4-1 and TRBJ1-6; 7 bases are shared with TRBD1. CDR1 is MGHRA, CDR2 YSYEKL, per germline. This CDR3 contains 16 residues. V dropped 1 base and J dropped 6; count of bases not matched to a gene: 6. DNA for the CDR3: TGCGCCAGCAGCCAAGGGGACAGCTACCTTAATTCACCCCTCCACTTT. It translates to CASSQGDSYLNSPLHF.

This chain links TRBV9 with TRBJ1-2; TRBD1 agrees at 11 bases. The CDR3 is 15 residues long. V shed 0 bases, J shed 2 bases, and the junction held 0 bases outside the gene matches. Germline CDR1 SGDLS, CDR2 YYNGEE. CDR3 in amino acids: CASSVGDRGNYGYTF. Here the CDR3 DNA reads TGTGCCAGCAGCGTAGGGGACAGGGGGAACTATGGCTACACCTTC.

The V gene is TRBV5-4, the J gene TRBJ1-2; TRBD1 matches 8 bases. In germline, CDR1 is SGHNT, CDR2 YYREEE (reference sequence). V shed 1 base, J shed 5 bases, and the junction held 7 bases outside the gene matches. The CDR3 sequence is 15 residues long. CDR3 amino acids: CASSLFQGAVYGYTF. CDR3 DNA: TGTGCCAGCAGCTTGTTCCAGGGGGCTGTTTATGGCTACACCTTC.

V and J are TRBV28 and TRBJ1-6; TRBD1 matches 8 bases. The germline V gene has CDR1 MDHEN and CDR2 SYDVKM. This CDR3 spans 14 amino acids. J lost 9 bases, V lost 2 bases, and 3 bases had no gene match. The CDR3, as DNA: TGTGCCAGCAGTTTAGGACAGGGTTTTTCACCCCTCCACTTT. It translates to CASSLGQGFSPLHF.

The gene calls are TRBV6-2 or TRBV6-3 and TRBJ1-5; D is unresolved. The length of the CDR3 is 14 residues. The germline gives CDR1 MNHEY, CDR2 SVGEGT. V shed 5 bases and J shed 11 bases, with 19 bases lying between them. In nucleotides, the CDR3 is TGTGCCAGCAGTCGTACTCCTGGACTCTCCGCCCAGCATTTT. Protein sequence: CASSRTPGLSAQHF.

J is TRBJ2-5 and V is TRBV2, with 8 bases aligning to TRBD2. The CDR3 loop spans 17 amino acids. Trimming took 1 base from V and 4 from J; bases not matched to a gene: 11. The V gene's germline CDR1 is SNHLY and CDR2 FYNNEI. CDR3 in amino acids: CASSEGGGSGSRETQYF. CDR3 DNA: TGTGCCAGCAGTGAAGGGGGGGGAAGCGGGAGTAGAGAGACCCAGTACTTC.

The chain employs TRBV21-1 and TRBJ2-7; the table's D call of TRBD1 was not tested on the DNA. TRBV21-1 has pseudogene status. The CDR3 extends over 17 amino acids. For the CDR3, the DNA is TGTGCCAGCAGCAAAGAGTATGCACACCAGTTCACCTACGAGCAGTACTTC. Translating gives CASSKEYAHQFTYEQYF.

This chain links TRBV7-9 with TRBJ1-1; D is possibly TRBD1 (6 bases). V was trimmed by 5 bases and J by 10 bases, leaving 11 bases between them. The length of the CDR3 is 11 residues. CDR1 SEHNR and CDR2 FQNEAQ come from the germline V gene (reference sequence). The chain's CDR3 is CASSQGQGAFF. The CDR3 nucleotides are TGTGCCAGCAGCCAGGGGCAGGGAGCTTTCTTT.

This clone is medium-sized in the sample. The V gene is TRBV6-5, the J gene TRBJ1-1; possibly TRBD1 for D (6 bases). V was pared by 6 bases and J by 8 bases, with 16 bases between. This CDR3 is built from 13 residues. Germline lookup yields CDR1 MNHEY and CDR2 SVGAGI. CDR3 nucleotide sequence: TGTGCCAGCAGGGTGCTACAGGGAGTCGAAGCTTTCTTT. Amino acid sequence: CASRVLQGVEAFF.

V usage is TRBV7-2 and J usage is TRBJ2-1; 11 positions agree with TRBD1. The CDR3 totals 15 residues. Looked up from germline, CDR1 is SGHTA and CDR2 is FQGNSA. Trimming at V came to 5 bases and at J to 7 bases, leaving 7 bases not matched to a gene. The CDR3: CASSRTGGVKNEQFF. The CDR3 DNA is TGTGCCAGCAGCCGGACAGGGGGCGTTAAGAATGAGCAGTTCTTC.

This clone was seen a handful of times. The chain uses TRBV7-9 and TRBJ1-2, with 11 bases fitting TRBD1. CDR3 length: 15 residues. CDR1 SEHNR and CDR2 FQNEAQ come from the germline V gene (reference sequence). The junction had 9 bases not matched to a gene; V was cut back by 5 bases and J by 7 bases. This chain's CDR3 is CASSGQGAVVSGYTF. In nucleotides, the CDR3 is TGTGCCAGCAGCGGACAGGGGGCGGTGGTCTCTGGCTACACCTTC.

This clone was counted between two and nine times. The chain carries TRBV19 and TRBJ1-6, with D possibly being TRBD1 (6 bases). The V end lost 3 bases, the J end lost 6 bases, and 9 bases lay between the germline ends. This CDR3 region has 14 residues. From germline, CDR1 is LNHDA and CDR2 SQIVND (reference sequence). The CDR3 sequence is CASSMGRGNSPLHF. For the CDR3, the DNA is TGTGCCAGTAGTATGGGCAGGGGTAATTCACCCCTCCACTTT.

The V and J genes are TRBV7-8 and TRBJ1-3; D gene unclear. The V end lost 0 bases, the J end lost 0 bases, and 9 bases lay between the germline ends. The CDR3 totals 16 residues. Germline V gives CDR1 SGHVS, CDR2 FQNEAQ. The CDR3 here is CASSLAAGSSGNTIYF. The CDR3 coding sequence is TGTGCCAGCAGCTTAGCGGCGGGAAGCTCTGGAAACACCATATATTTT. Full variable domain (rest looked up from reference TRBV7-8 and TRBJ1-3): GAGVSQSPRYKVAKRGQDVALRCDPISGHVSLFWYQQALGQGPEFLTYFQNEAQLDKSGLPSDRFFAERPEGSVSTLKIQRTQQEDSAVYLCASSLAAGSSGNTIYFGEGSWLTVV.

The chain recombines TRBV6-1 with TRBJ1-1, with unresolved D. The V gene lost 2 bases and the J gene lost 0 bases, with 7 bases spanning the gap. The CDR3 contains 14 residues. Germline CDR1 is MNHNS and CDR2 is SASEGT. The CDR3, as DNA: TGTGCCAGCAGTGAACAGCGGGTGAACACTGAAGCTTTCTTT. This gives the protein CASSEQRVNTEAFF.

The rearrangement links TRBV5-1 to TRBJ2-7; D is perhaps TRBD1 (5 bases). V was shortened by 3 bases and J by 7 bases, with 20 bases between the two germline ends. The length of the CDR3 is 15 residues. Germline loops: CDR1 SGHRS, CDR2 YFSETQ. The CDR3 loop is CASSSDLGRVGEQYF. CDR3 nucleotides: TGCGCCAGCAGCTCCGACCTGGGCAGGGTGGGGGAGCAGTACTTC.

The gene calls are TRBV11-2 and TRBJ1-4, with a possible D match to TRBD1 (5 bases). The V gene lost 5 bases and the J gene lost 5 bases, with 12 bases spanning the gap. Germline CDR1 and CDR2: SGHAT and FQNNGV. This CDR3 contains 14 residues. CDR3: CASSTGRVNEKLFF. As DNA, the CDR3 is TGTGCCAGCAGCACCGGCAGGGTAAATGAAAAACTGTTTTTT.

This clone was observed once. The V call is TRBV6-5, the J call TRBJ2-7; 11 bases are shared with TRBD2. The germline gives CDR1 MNHEY, CDR2 SVGAGI. J was trimmed by 3 bases and V by 4 bases; bases with no gene match: 2. This CDR3 has 14 amino acids. The CDR3 region has the DNA TGTGCCAGCAGTTCTAGCGGGAGGAGCTACGAGCAGTACTTC. This gives the protein CASSSSGRSYEQYF.

This chain links TRBV3-1 (or the pseudogene TRBV3-2) with TRBJ2-2; the D is unclear. The V end was cut by 1 base, the J end by 4 bases, with 10 bases between. CDR3 size: 15 residues. Germline V CDR1 and CDR2: LGHDT, YNNKEL (reference sequence). CDR3 in DNA: TGTGCCAGCAGCCAAGTAGGCGGCGTCACCGGGGAGCTGTTTTTT. This translates into CASSQVGGVTGELFF.

This clone is deemed medium-sized. The rearrangement joins TRBV15 to TRBJ2-1; TRBD2 matches 9 bases. Germline loops: CDR1 LNHNV, CDR2 YYDKDF (reference sequence). V shed 2 bases, J shed 10 bases, and the junction held 3 bases outside the gene matches. This CDR3 region has 13 residues. The CDR3 here is CATSRIAGEEQFF. Here the CDR3 DNA reads TGTGCCACCAGCAGAATAGCGGGAGAGGAGCAGTTCTTC.